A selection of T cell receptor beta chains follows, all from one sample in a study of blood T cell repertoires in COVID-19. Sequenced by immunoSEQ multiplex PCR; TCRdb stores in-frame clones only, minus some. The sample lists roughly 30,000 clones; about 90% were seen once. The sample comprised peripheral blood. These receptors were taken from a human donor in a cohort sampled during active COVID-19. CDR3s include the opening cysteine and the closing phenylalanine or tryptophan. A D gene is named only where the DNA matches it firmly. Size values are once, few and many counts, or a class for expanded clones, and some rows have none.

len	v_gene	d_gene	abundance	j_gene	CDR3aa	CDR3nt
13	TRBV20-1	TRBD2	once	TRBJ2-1	CSASSGGYNEQFF	TGCAGTGCTAGTAGCGGGGGGTACAATGAGCAGTTCTTC
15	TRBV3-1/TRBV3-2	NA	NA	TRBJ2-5	CASSQSSVVWETQYF	TGTGCCAGCAGCCAATCGTCGGTGGTGTGGGAGACCCAGTACTTC
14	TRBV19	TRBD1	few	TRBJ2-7	CASSSLTGGDEQYF	TGTGCCAGTAGTTCTTTAACAGGGGGCGATGAGCAGTACTTC
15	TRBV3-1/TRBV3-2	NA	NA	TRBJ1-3	CASSQGLHSGNTIYF	TGTGCCAGCAGCCAGGGACTCCACTCTGGAAACACCATATATTTT
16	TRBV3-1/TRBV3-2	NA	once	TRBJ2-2	CASSPTVAKGAGELFF	TGTGCCAGCAGTCCAACCGTCGCCAAAGGGGCCGGGGAGCTGTTTTTT
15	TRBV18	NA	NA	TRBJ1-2	CASSQKDKSNYGYTF	TGTGCCAGCTCACAGAAGGACAAAAGCAACTATGGCTACACCTTC
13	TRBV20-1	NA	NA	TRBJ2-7	CSASRQPASEQYF	TGCAGTGCTAGTAGACAGCCCGCTTCCGAGCAGTACTTC
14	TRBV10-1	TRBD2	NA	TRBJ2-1	CASSGSGGRNEQFF	TGCGCCAGCAGTGGGTCGGGGGGAAGGAATGAGCAGTTCTTC
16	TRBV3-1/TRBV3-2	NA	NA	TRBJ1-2	CASSQDGMGTFYGYTF	TGTGCCAGCAGCCAAGATGGTATGGGGACATTCTATGGCTACACCTTC
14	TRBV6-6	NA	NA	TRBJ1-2	CASSTENRFRGYTF	TGTGCCAGCAGCACTGAAAACAGGTTCAGGGGCTACACCTTC
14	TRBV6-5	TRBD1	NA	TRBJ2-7	CASRTGTGSYEQYF	TGTGCCAGCAGGACCGGGACAGGGTCCTACGAGCAGTACTTC
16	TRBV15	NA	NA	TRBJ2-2	CATSRGGGMNTGELFF	TGTGCCACCAGCAGAGGGGGAGGCATGAACACCGGGGAGCTGTTTTTT
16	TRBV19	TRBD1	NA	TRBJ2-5	CASSMFETGGIETQYF	TGTGCCAGTAGTATGTTCGAGACAGGGGGCATAGAGACCCAGTACTTC
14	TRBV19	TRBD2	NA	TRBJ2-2	CASSMGGGTGELFF	TGTGCCAGTAGTATGGGCGGGGGAACCGGGGAGCTGTTTTTT
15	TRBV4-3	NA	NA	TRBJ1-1	CASSRAREMNTEAFF	TGCGCCAGCAGCCGCGCTCGAGAAATGAACACTGAAGCTTTCTTT
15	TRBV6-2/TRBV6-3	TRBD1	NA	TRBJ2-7	CASSSGGTGLYEQYF	TGTGCCAGCAGTTCGGGCGGGACAGGGTTATACGAGCAGTACTTC
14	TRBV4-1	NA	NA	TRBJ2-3	CASSQDGSSGTQYF	TGCGCCAGCAGCCAAGATGGTAGCAGCGGGACGCAGTATTTT
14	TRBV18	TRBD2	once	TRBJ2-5	CASSPTAGVETQYF	TGTGCCAGCTCACCAACAGCGGGGGTTGAGACCCAGTACTTC